A single sample gave rise to the 22 T cell receptor beta chains below, sequenced in a study of type 1 regulatory T cells. TCRdb redid the calling of the reads with MiXCR, one entry per CDR3 protein. The sample yields about 97,000 distinct CDR3 sequences, 25% to 40% seen once. Sequenced input: CD4+ T cells, either the whole sample or a sorted fraction (not recorded which). These receptors all come from a human donor in good health.

This chain joins TRBV7-2 and TRBJ2-1; TRBD2 agrees at 11 bases. This CDR3 is built from 14 residues. V was clipped by 7 bases and J by 8 bases; unmatched bases: 7. Germline CDR1 and CDR2: SGHTA and FQGNSA. The chain's CDR3 is CASTTGLAGYEQFF. DNA for the CDR3: TGTGCCAGCACAACCGGACTAGCGGGCTATGAGCAGTTCTTC.

There are a few counts of this clonotype. The CDR3 nucleotides are TGTGCCAGCAGCTTAAGGGCTAGCGGGAGTCTGGGCTCCTACAATGAGCAGTTCTTC. As protein: CASSLRASGSLGSYNEQFF. This rearrangement joins TRBV11-1 to TRBJ2-1, with 10 bases aligning to TRBD2. This CDR3 comprises 19 residues. The V and J ends lost 2 bases and 0 bases, in that order; junction bases with no gene match: 10. The germline V gene has CDR1 SGHAT and CDR2 FQDESV (reference sequence). The whole variable domain, remainder taken from reference TRBV11-1 and TRBJ2-1, is EAEVAQSPRYKITEKSQAVAFWCDPISGHATLYWYRQILGQGPELLVQFQDESVVDDSQLPKDRFSAERLKGVDSTLKIQPAELGDSAMYLCASSLRASGSLGSYNEQFFGPGTRLTVL.

The CDR3 bases are TGCAGTGCTAGAGATCAGGGGGGTACCCAACCAGATACGCAGTATTTT. Encoded protein: CSARDQGGTQPDTQYF. This chain links TRBV20-1 with TRBJ2-3, with a possible D match to TRBD1 (7 bases). The CDR3 loop spans 16 amino acids. Germline CDR1 and CDR2: DFQATT and SNEGSKA (reference sequence). Trimming removed 0 bases at V and 4 bases at J, with 17 bases between.

This clonotype showed up just once. This chain links TRBV6-1 with TRBJ2-4; D possibly matches TRBD1 or TRBD2 (6 bases each). CDR1 MNHNS and CDR2 SASEGT come from the germline V gene. The CDR3 extends over 19 amino acids. Trimming cost V 6 bases and J 0 bases, with 24 bases left between them. The CDR3 DNA follows: TGTGCCAGCAGGACCCGAGGGGGGCCCATACGCTTAGCCAAAAACATTCAGTACTTC. Translation: CASRTRGGPIRLAKNIQYF.

The chain uses TRBV7-9 and TRBJ2-3, with 10 bases aligning to TRBD2. This CDR3 contains 16 residues. Per germline, CDR1 SEHNR and CDR2 FQNEAQ (reference sequence). The V gene end was trimmed by 4 bases and the J gene end by 1 base; junction bases not matched to a gene: 5. The CDR3 is CASSSGLADGTDTQYF. CDR3 bases: TGTGCCAGCAGCTCCGGACTAGCGGACGGCACAGATACGCAGTATTTT.

This clonotype was seen a few times. J is TRBJ2-1 and V is TRBV7-2, with 7 bases lining up with TRBD2. The CDR3 loop spans 15 amino acids. Germline V gene lookup returns CDR1 SGHTA and CDR2 FQGNSA. V lost 1 base and J lost 5; bases outside the gene matches: 5. This chain's CDR3 is CASSLVGLADNEQFF. In nucleotides, the CDR3 is TGTGCCAGCAGCTTAGTTGGGCTAGCGGACAATGAGCAGTTCTTC.

The V and J genes are TRBV5-5 and TRBJ2-1; 10 bases are a match to TRBD1. After removal of 4 bases from V and 0 bases from J, the junction contained 7 bases not matched to a gene. Per the germline V gene, CDR1 is SGHKS and CDR2 is YYEKEE (reference sequence). CDR3 length: 17 residues. The CDR3 sequence: CASSEGQGTLSYNEQFF. CDR3 sequence (DNA): TGTGCCAGCAGCGAGGGACAGGGGACTCTCTCCTACAATGAGCAGTTCTTC. The whole variable domain, remainder taken from reference TRBV5-5 and TRBJ2-1, is DAGVTQSPTHLIKTRGQQVTLRCSPISGHKSVSWYQQVLGQGPQFIFQYYEKEERGRGNFPDRFSARQFPNYSSELNVNALLLGDSALYLCASSEGQGTLSYNEQFFGPGTRLTVL.

This chain links TRBV20-1 with TRBJ2-4; D uncertain. The CDR3 sequence is 13 residues long. Deletions cut 8 bases from V and 1 base from J, with 12 bases between. Germline V gene data show CDR1 as DFQATT and CDR2 as SNEGSKA (reference sequence). The CDR3 DNA follows: TGCAGTTCGGATTACCAGGCCAAAAACATTCAGTACTTC. Translating it yields CSSDYQAKNIQYF.

This clonotype has more than one count but fewer than ten. The chain is built from TRBV7-2 and TRBJ2-1, with D possibly being TRBD2 (6 bases). The V end was cut by 8 bases, the J end by 7 bases, with 12 bases between. The CDR3 loop spans 12 amino acids. Germline CDR1 SGHTA, CDR2 FQGNSA. CDR3 residues: CASGGSGNEQFF. The DNA of the CDR3 is TGTGCCAGCGGGGGGTCGGGGAATGAGCAGTTCTTC.

The chain combines TRBV2 with TRBJ2-5; D is uncertain. In germline, CDR1 is SNHLY, CDR2 FYNNEI. CDR3 length equals 12 residues. V dropped 7 bases and J dropped 2 bases, with 8 bases sitting between them. Here the CDR3 reads CASNYLQETQYF. The CDR3, as DNA: TGTGCCAGCAATTATCTTCAAGAGACCCAGTACTTC.

This clonotype is a singleton in its sample. The chain is built from TRBV29-1 and TRBJ1-2; unclear D gene. Trimming removed 0 bases at V and 12 bases at J, with 11 bases between. The CDR3 is 11 residues long. Per the germline V gene, CDR1 is SQVTM and CDR2 is ANQGSEA. The CDR3: CSVEEEVVHTF. The CDR3 nucleotides read TGCAGCGTTGAAGAGGAAGTAGTTCACACCTTC.

CDR3 DNA: TGTGCCAGCAGTTCCTTCAGGGAAACCGGGGAGCTGTTTTTT. It translates to CASSSFRETGELFF. The rearrangement uses TRBV6-2 or TRBV6-3 and TRBJ2-2; D is possibly TRBD1 (5 bases). Germline lookup yields CDR1 MNHEY and CDR2 SVGEGT. The CDR3 extends over 14 amino acids. V lost 4 bases and J 5 bases, leaving 11 bases between the germline ends.

This clonotype has just a few counts. V is TRBV30 and J is TRBJ1-4, with D uncertain. CDR3 size: 12 residues. Germline CDR1 reads GTSNPN; CDR2 reads SVGIG (reference sequence). V was pared by 1 base and J by 6 bases, with 6 bases between. The CDR3, as DNA: TGTGCCTGGAGTGACGTGTATGAAAAACTGTTTTTT. This codes for CAWSDVYEKLFF.

This chain joins TRBV5-1 and TRBJ2-6, with 8 bases aligning to TRBD1. The CDR3 runs to 18 residues. V lost 1 base, J lost 3 bases, and 9 bases stayed unmatched. Germline CDR1 SGHRS, CDR2 YFSETQ. Here the CDR3 DNA reads TGCGCCAGCAGCTTGCTAGGACAGGGAGCTGGTGGGGCCAACGTCCTGACTTTC. This gives the protein CASSLLGQGAGGANVLTF.

This clonotype turned up a few times. The gene calls are TRBV24-1 and TRBJ1-5; D unclear. V lost 4 bases and J 5 bases, leaving 11 bases between the germline ends. CDR1 KGHDR and CDR2 SFDVKD come from the germline V gene. The CDR3 contains 14 residues. The CDR3 loop reads CATSDGITHQPQHF. In DNA, the CDR3 is TGTGCCACCAGTGACGGGATAACGCATCAGCCCCAGCATTTT.

Concerning this clonotype itself: Because the CDR3 is missing its conserved closing phenylalanine or tryptophan, this is likely a read error. The chain joins TRBV2 to TRBJ2-3; D is ambiguous. The V and J ends lost 3 bases and 2 bases respectively, with 9 bases between them. Germline assignment: CDR1 SNHLY and CDR2 FYNNEI. The CDR3 sequence is 14 residues long. CDR3 sequence (DNA): TGTGCCAGCAGTGAGTCGGTGAACACAGATACGCAGTATTAT. It translates to CASSESVNTDTQYY.

This clonotype was counted only a few times. J is TRBJ2-7 and V is TRBV20-1; D gene ambiguous. The CDR3 length is 13 residues. V was clipped by 3 bases and J by 0 bases, with 9 bases between them. Germline loops: CDR1 DFQATT, CDR2 SNEGSKA (reference sequence). The CDR3 nucleotides read TGCAGTGCTAGTAGGGCAGACTCCTACGAGCAGTACTTC. It codes for CSASRADSYEQYF.

This clonotype showed up just once. This chain joins TRBV5-1 and TRBJ2-3, with TRBD2 identical over 12 bases. The CDR3 runs to 15 residues. CDR1 is SGHRS, CDR2 YFSETQ, per germline. V lost 2 bases and J lost 3; bases outside the gene matches: 1. The DNA of the CDR3 is TGCGCCAGCAGCTTTGGACTAGCGGGAACAGATACGCAGTATTTT. The encoded protein is CASSFGLAGTDTQYF.

CDR3 loop: CSARRRAGGGETQYF. In DNA, the CDR3 is TGCAGTGCTAGGAGACGGGCGGGAGGAGGAGAGACCCAGTACTTC. This chain connects TRBV20-1 to TRBJ2-5, with TRBD2 matching over 8 bases. The CDR3 length is 15 residues. J was trimmed by 4 bases and V by 3 bases; bases with no gene match: 10. Germline CDR1 is DFQATT and CDR2 is SNEGSKA (reference sequence).

This clonotype appeared once. The chain links TRBV20-1 to TRBJ2-3, with 7 bases matching TRBD2. From germline, CDR1 is DFQATT and CDR2 SNEGSKA (reference sequence). The CDR3 totals 14 residues. Losses at the gene ends were 3 bases for V and 2 bases for J; bases not matched to a gene: 5. The CDR3 DNA follows: TGCAGTGCTAGTTTCAGCGGGAACACAGATACGCAGTATTTT. Translated, it gives CSASFSGNTDTQYF.

This clonotype occurred once. The rearrangement links TRBV5-1 to TRBJ1-1; weak D call: TRBD1 (6 bases). V was clipped by 5 bases and J by 0 bases, with 11 bases between them. CDR3 size: 14 residues. Germline values: CDR1 SGHRS, CDR2 YFSETQ. This chain's CDR3 is CASSKTGLNTEAFF. Written as DNA, the CDR3 is TGCGCCAGCAGTAAAACAGGGCTGAACACTGAAGCTTTCTTT.

The V call is TRBV2, the J call TRBJ2-5; maybe TRBD1 (6 bases). V was clipped by 7 bases and J by 1 base, with 16 bases between them. Germline V gives CDR1 SNHLY, CDR2 FYNNEI. The length of the CDR3 is 15 residues. The CDR3 DNA sequence: TGTGCCAGCAACCTAGAACAGGGACCCCAAGAGACCCAGTACTTC. It specifies CASNLEQGPQETQYF.